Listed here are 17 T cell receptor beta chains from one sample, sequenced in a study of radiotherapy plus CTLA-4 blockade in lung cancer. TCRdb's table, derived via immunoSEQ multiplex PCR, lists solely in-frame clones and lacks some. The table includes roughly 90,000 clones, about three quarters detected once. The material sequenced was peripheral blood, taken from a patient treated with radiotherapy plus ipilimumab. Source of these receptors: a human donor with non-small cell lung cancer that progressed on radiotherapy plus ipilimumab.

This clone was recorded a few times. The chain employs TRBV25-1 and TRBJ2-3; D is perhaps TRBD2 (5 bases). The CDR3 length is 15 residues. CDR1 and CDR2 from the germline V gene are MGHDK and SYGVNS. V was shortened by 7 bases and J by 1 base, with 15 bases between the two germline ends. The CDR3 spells CASTLSGYRTDTQYF. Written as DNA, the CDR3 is TGTGCCAGCACCCTCAGCGGTTACCGCACAGATACGCAGTATTTT.

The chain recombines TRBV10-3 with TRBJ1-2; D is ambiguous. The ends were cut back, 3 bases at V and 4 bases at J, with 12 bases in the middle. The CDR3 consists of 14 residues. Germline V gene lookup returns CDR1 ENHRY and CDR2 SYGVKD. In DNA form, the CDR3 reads TGTGCCATCAGTGAAGGAGGTACGGTCTATGGCTACACCTTC. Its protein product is CAISEGGTVYGYTF.

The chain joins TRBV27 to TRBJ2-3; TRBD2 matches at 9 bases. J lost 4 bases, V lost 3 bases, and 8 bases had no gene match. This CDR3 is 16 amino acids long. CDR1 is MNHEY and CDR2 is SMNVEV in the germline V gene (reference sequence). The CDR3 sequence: CASSLLTSGSPDTQYF. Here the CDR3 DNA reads TGTGCCAGCAGTTTGTTGACTAGCGGTTCACCAGATACGCAGTATTTT.

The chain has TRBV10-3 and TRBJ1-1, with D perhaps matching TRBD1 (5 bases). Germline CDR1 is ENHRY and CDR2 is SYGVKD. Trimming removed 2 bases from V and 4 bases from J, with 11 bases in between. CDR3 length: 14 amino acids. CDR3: CAISETREGTEAFF. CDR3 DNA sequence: TGTGCCATCAGTGAGACCAGGGAAGGCACTGAAGCTTTCTTT.

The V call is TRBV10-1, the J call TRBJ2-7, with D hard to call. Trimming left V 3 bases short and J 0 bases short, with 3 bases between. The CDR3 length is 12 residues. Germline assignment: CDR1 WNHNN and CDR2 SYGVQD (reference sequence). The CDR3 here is CASSDNSYEQYF. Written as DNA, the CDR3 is TGCGCCAGCAGTGACAACTCCTACGAGCAGTACTTC.

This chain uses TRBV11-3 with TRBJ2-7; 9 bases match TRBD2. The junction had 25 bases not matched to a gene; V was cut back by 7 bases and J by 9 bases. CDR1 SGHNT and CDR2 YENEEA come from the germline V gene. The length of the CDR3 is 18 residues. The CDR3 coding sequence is TGTGCCAGCACTTGGTCGGGCTCCGGGACTAGCTTCCAAAACGGGCAGTACTTC. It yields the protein CASTWSGSGTSFQNGQYF. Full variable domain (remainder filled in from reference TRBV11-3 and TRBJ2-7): EAGVVQSPRYKIIEKKQPVAFWCNPISGHNTLYWYLQNLGQGPELLIRYENEEAVDDSQLPKDRFSAERLKGVDSTLKIQPAELGDSAVYLCASTWSGSGTSFQNGQYFGPGTRLTVT.

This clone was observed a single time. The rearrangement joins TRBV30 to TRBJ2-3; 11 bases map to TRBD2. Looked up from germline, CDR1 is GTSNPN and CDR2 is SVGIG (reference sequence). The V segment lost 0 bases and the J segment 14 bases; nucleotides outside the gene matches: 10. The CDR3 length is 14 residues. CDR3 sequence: CAWSVLLAGDPGYF. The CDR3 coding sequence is TGTGCCTGGAGTGTACTACTAGCGGGGGACCCGGGGTATTTT.

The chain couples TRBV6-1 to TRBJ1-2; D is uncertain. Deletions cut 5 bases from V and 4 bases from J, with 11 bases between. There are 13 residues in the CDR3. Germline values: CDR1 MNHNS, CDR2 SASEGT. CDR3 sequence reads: CASSLAVLYGYTF. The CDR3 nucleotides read TGTGCCAGCAGTCTCGCCGTACTCTATGGCTACACCTTC.

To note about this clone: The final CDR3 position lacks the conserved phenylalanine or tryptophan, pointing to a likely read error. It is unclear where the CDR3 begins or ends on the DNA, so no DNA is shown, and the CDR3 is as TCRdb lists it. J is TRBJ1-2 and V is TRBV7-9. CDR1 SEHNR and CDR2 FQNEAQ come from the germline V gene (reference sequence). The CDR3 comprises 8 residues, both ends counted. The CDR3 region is CASSLAND.

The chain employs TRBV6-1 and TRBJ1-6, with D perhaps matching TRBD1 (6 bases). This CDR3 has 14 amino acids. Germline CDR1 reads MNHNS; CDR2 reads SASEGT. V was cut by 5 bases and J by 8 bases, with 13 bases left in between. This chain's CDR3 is CASSPDGGHSPLHF. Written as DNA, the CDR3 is TGTGCCAGCAGTCCGGACGGGGGGCATTCACCCCTCCACTTT.

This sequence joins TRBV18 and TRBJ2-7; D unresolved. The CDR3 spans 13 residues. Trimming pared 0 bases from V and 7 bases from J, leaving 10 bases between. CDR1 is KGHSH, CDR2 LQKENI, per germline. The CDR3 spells CASSPPRTGEQYF. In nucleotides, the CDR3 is TGTGCCAGCTCACCACCTCGGACGGGTGAGCAGTACTTC.

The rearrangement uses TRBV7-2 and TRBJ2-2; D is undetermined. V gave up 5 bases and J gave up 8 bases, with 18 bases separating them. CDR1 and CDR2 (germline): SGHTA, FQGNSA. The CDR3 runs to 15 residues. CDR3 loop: CASSQMDGEWGELFF. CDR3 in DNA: TGTGCCAGCAGCCAGATGGATGGCGAATGGGGGGAGCTGTTTTTT.

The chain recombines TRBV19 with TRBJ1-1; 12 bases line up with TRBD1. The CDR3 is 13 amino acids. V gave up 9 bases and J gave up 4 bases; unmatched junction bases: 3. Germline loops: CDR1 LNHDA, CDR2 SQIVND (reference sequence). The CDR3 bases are TGTGCCAGCGGGACAGGGGGCGTCACTGAAGCTTTCTTT. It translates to CASGTGGVTEAFF.

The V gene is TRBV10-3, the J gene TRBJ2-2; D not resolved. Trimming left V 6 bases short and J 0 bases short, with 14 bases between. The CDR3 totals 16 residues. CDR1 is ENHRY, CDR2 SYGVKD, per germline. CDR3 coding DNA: TGTGCCATCAGGGGTGATGATTACACGAACACCGGGGAGCTGTTTTTT. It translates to CAIRGDDYTNTGELFF.

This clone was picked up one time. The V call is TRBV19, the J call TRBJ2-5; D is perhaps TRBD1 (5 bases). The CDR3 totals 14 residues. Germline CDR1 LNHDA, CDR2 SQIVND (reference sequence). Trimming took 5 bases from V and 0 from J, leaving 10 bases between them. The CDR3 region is CASSVRQNQETQYF. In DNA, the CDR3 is TGTGCCAGTAGTGTCCGACAGAACCAAGAGACCCAGTACTTC.

CDR3 in amino acids: CASRPQGEMNTEAFF. The CDR3 DNA follows: TGTGCCAGTAGGCCCCAGGGGGAGATGAACACTGAAGCTTTCTTT. The V gene is TRBV19, the J gene TRBJ1-1; 7 nucleotides match TRBD1. CDR3 size: 15 residues. Germline CDR1 and CDR2: LNHDA and SQIVND (reference sequence). J lost 0 bases, V lost 6 bases, and 7 bases had no gene match.

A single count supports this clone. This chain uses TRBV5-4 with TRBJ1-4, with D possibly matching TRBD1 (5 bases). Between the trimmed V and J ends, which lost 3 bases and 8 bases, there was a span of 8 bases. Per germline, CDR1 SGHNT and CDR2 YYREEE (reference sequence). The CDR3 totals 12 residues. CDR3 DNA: TGTGCCAGCAGCTGGGGGGGAGAAAAACTGTTTTTT. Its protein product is CASSWGGEKLFF. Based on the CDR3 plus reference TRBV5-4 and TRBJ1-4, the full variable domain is ETGVTQSPTHLIKTRGQQVTLRCSSQSGHNTVSWYQQALGQGPQFIFQYYREEENGRGNFPPRFSGLQFPNYSSELNVNALELDDSALYLCASSWGGEKLFFGSGTQLSVL.